These 7 T cell receptor beta chains were sequenced from one sample in a study of blood T cell repertoires in COVID-19. Sequenced by immunoSEQ multiplex PCR; TCRdb stores in-frame clones only, minus some. This sample yields under 300,000 clones, of which around 85% are seen a single time; roughly 3.5% belongs to the top ten. The sample was PBMCs or T cells enriched from blood (not recorded which). All receptors derive from a woman in her forties with acute COVID-19.

The CDR3 protein is CASSLEGRAEKLFF. The CDR3 DNA is TGTGCCAGCAGCTTAGAGGGCCGAGCTGAAAAACTGTTTTTT. The chain recombines TRBV11-3 with TRBJ1-4; D gene unclear. The CDR3 contains 14 residues. The ends were cut back, 0 bases at V and 7 bases at J, with 9 bases in the middle. In germline, CDR1 is SGHNT, CDR2 YENEEA. Based on the CDR3 plus reference TRBV11-3 and TRBJ1-4, the full variable domain is EAGVVQSPRYKIIEKKQPVAFWCNPISGHNTLYWYLQNLGQGPELLIRYENEEAVDDSQLPKDRFSAERLKGVDSTLKIQPAELGDSAVYLCASSLEGRAEKLFFGSGTQLSVL.

CDR3 nucleotide sequence: TGCAGTGCTAGTAACGTGGGACAGGGGTATCAGCCCCAGCATTTT. Its translation is CSASNVGQGYQPQHF. V is TRBV20-1 and J is TRBJ1-5; 10 nucleotides agree with TRBD1. V dropped 3 bases and J dropped 5; count of bases not matched to a gene: 7. Germline loops: CDR1 DFQATT, CDR2 SNEGSKA (reference sequence). This CDR3 comprises 15 residues.

Only one count was recorded for this clone. The chain uses TRBV7-6 and TRBJ2-2, with TRBD2 matching 14 bases. There are 19 residues in the CDR3. CDR1 is SGHVS, CDR2 FNYEAQ, per germline. The J segment lost 5 bases and the V segment lost 2 bases, leaving 10 bases of the junction unmatched. The CDR3 protein is CASSLSGLAGGIKTGELFF. Here the CDR3 DNA reads TGTGCCAGCAGCTTAAGCGGACTAGCGGGAGGAATTAAGACCGGGGAGCTGTTTTTT.

The chain uses TRBV4-1 and TRBJ2-2; 7 bases match TRBD2. Germline V gives CDR1 MGHRA, CDR2 YSYEKL. CDR3 length: 16 residues. Trimming at V came to 1 base and at J to 1 base, leaving 3 bases not matched to a gene. CDR3 sequence (DNA): TGCGCCAGCAGCCAAGCTAGCGGATGGAACACCGGGGAGCTGTTTTTT. Translating it yields CASSQASGWNTGELFF.

The gene calls are TRBV7-9 and TRBJ1-2, with 10 bases matching TRBD1. CDR1 and CDR2 from the germline V gene are SEHNR and FQNEAQ (reference sequence). This CDR3 has 15 amino acids. J lost 2 bases, V lost 1 base, and 1 base had no gene match. The CDR3: CASSLGGQGNYGYTF. CDR3 bases: TGTGCCAGCAGCTTAGGGGGACAGGGGAACTATGGCTACACCTTC.

The rearrangement uses TRBV6-5 and TRBJ1-6, with 7 bases fitting TRBD1. J lost 10 bases, V lost 6 bases, and 6 bases had no gene match. CDR3 size: 13 residues. Germline CDR1 is MNHEY and CDR2 is SVGAGI. The CDR3 DNA is TGTGCCAGCAGCCGGGACAGTGGGTCACCCCTCCACTTT. Amino acids: CASSRDSGSPLHF.

This clone was detected only once. The J gene is TRBJ2-5, the V gene TRBV19; 8 bases map to TRBD1. CDR1 is LNHDA, CDR2 SQIVND, per germline (reference sequence). V gave up 3 bases and J gave up 3 bases; unmatched junction bases: 12. The CDR3 runs 17 residues. The CDR3 bases are TGTGCCAGTAGTATCCGGGTGACAGGGGCGAATAAAGAGACCCAGTACTTC. Translated: CASSIRVTGANKETQYF. Full variable domain (rest looked up from reference TRBV19 and TRBJ2-5): DGGITQSPKYLFRKEGQNVTLSCEQNLNHDAMYWYRQDPGQGLRLIYYSQIVNDFQKGDIAEGYSVSREKKESFPLTVTSAQKNPTAFYLCASSIRVTGANKETQYFGPGTRLLVL.